This record concerns one TCR beta chain sequence. Antigen unknown. The data originate from a study of T cell responses to AZD1222 COVID-19 vaccine. Study results and limitations: Repertoires were collected only later (after the peak T cell response had occurred). Spike-wide vaccine-associated CD4 TCRs dominated at 160-218 and 743-854.

Trimming cost V 2 bases and J 6 bases, with 11 bases left between them. This CDR3 contains 13 residues. Profiling relied on immunoSEQ multiplex PCR, and the TCRdb table lists in-frame clones only, not all of them. The sample lists 140,000 or so clones, almost 90% occurring once. This sequence originates from an adult in good health. Specimen: peripheral blood, collected on day 0 of AZD1222 vaccination. This chain connects TRBV12-3 or TRBV12-4 to TRBJ2-7; D is possibly TRBD1 (6 bases). The CDR3 DNA is TGTGCCAGCAGTTTAATGGTAGGGGGCGAGCAGTACTTC. This gives the protein CASSLMVGGEQYF.